This passage covers 19 T cell receptor beta chains from one sample sequenced in a study of OX40 agonist ivuxolimab in advanced cancers. Here immunoSEQ multiplex PCR was the method, and the copy in TCRdb shows in-frame clones only, minus some. This table holds 75,000 to 95,000 clones, roughly nine tenths found once. The source was CD4+ or CD8+ T cells sorted from blood, collected in a trial of the OX40 agonist ivuxolimab. All receptors derive from an adult with an advanced solid tumor such as melanoma, head and neck, liver or kidney cancer.

The rearrangement joins TRBV7-2 to TRBJ2-1; 9 positions agree with TRBD2. The CDR3 covers 13 residues. The V segment lost 5 bases and the J segment 7 bases; nucleotides outside the gene matches: 3. Germline values: CDR1 SGHTA, CDR2 FQGNSA. CDR3 nucleotides: TGTGCCAGCAGCGGGGGACTAGCAAATGAGCAGTTCTTC. It encodes CASSGGLANEQFF.

This chain connects TRBV28 to TRBJ2-7; D is unresolved. Germline V CDR1 and CDR2: MDHEN, SYDVKM. V shed 6 bases and J shed 3 bases, with 9 bases lying between them. The length of the CDR3 is 12 residues. CDR3 in amino acids: CASRRTLYEQYF. The CDR3 nucleotides read TGTGCCAGCAGGCGGACCCTCTACGAGCAGTACTTC.

The chain carries TRBV28 and TRBJ1-2; D is possibly TRBD1 (5 bases). The CDR3 has 13 amino acids. Germline CDR1 reads MDHEN; CDR2 reads SYDVKM. With 4 bases removed from V and 4 bases from J, the gap between germline ends came to 10 bases. The DNA of the CDR3 is TGTGCCAGCAGTTCTGACGGGGGCTATGGCTACACCTTC. Amino acids: CASSSDGGYGYTF.

The V gene is TRBV13, the J gene TRBJ1-2, with 8 bases that match TRBD1. V dropped 5 bases and J dropped 5; count of bases not matched to a gene: 10. CDR1 and CDR2 (germline): PRHDT, FYEKMQ (reference sequence). The length of the CDR3 is 15 residues. The CDR3 protein is CASSPGTGKRYGYTF. CDR3 coding DNA: TGTGCCAGCAGCCCGGGGACAGGAAAACGATATGGCTACACCTTC.

The chain uses TRBV6-1 and TRBJ1-5; a weak D match, TRBD1 (6 bases). Germline CDR1 is MNHNS and CDR2 is SASEGT. V gave up 3 bases and J gave up 4 bases, with 16 bases separating them. The CDR3 is 16 residues long. Here the CDR3 DNA reads TGTGCCAGCAGTGAGGCTCACGACAGGTGGAATCAGCCCCAGCATTTT. Translating gives CASSEAHDRWNQPQHF.

The chain recombines TRBV11-2 with TRBJ2-7, with 8 bases matching TRBD2. Trimming took 6 bases from V and 2 from J; bases not matched to a gene: 6. The CDR3 sequence is 14 residues long. Germline CDR1 SGHAT, CDR2 FQNNGV. The CDR3 loop is CASREVAGTYEQYF. The CDR3 DNA reads as TGTGCCAGCAGGGAGGTAGCGGGAACCTACGAGCAGTACTTC.

J is TRBJ1-1 and V is TRBV28, with D maybe TRBD1 (6 bases). V lost 5 bases and J 4 bases, leaving 17 bases between the germline ends. The CDR3 totals 15 residues. Germline V gives CDR1 MDHEN, CDR2 SYDVKM. CDR3 nucleotides: TGTGCCAGCAGTGATATCCGGGGGGCTGGCACTGAAGCTTTCTTT. Translation: CASSDIRGAGTEAFF.

The chain links TRBV25-1 to TRBJ1-3; unclear D gene. V lost 1 base to trimming and J lost 3 bases, with 10 bases between them. Germline CDR1 is MGHDK and CDR2 is SYGVNS. The CDR3 is 15 amino acids. CDR3 protein: CASSESRNFGNTIYF. The CDR3 coding sequence is TGTGCCAGCAGTGAATCCAGAAACTTTGGAAACACCATATATTTT. Drawing the rest from reference TRBV25-1 and TRBJ1-3, the complete variable domain is EADIYQTPRYLVIGTGKKITLECSQTMGHDKMYWYQQDPGMELHLIHYSYGVNSTEKGDLSSESTVSRIRTEHFPLTLESARPSHTSQYLCASSESRNFGNTIYFGEGSWLTVV.

The chain links TRBV6-1 to TRBJ2-7; 12 bases fit TRBD2. CDR1 is MNHNS, CDR2 SASEGT, per germline. J lost 2 bases, V lost 4 bases, and 6 bases had no gene match. The CDR3 is made up of 16 amino acids. Here the CDR3 DNA reads TGTGCCAGCAGTGGTCGGACTAGCGGGATAGCCTACGAGCAGTACTTC. Its protein is CASSGRTSGIAYEQYF.

The chain joins TRBV5-1 to TRBJ1-2; 12 bases are shared with TRBD1. V lost 0 bases and J lost 4; bases outside the gene matches: 4. Germline lookup yields CDR1 SGHRS and CDR2 YFSETQ. The CDR3 has 16 amino acids. The CDR3 sequence: CASSLDPGQGAYGYTF. As DNA, the CDR3 is TGCGCCAGCAGCTTGGACCCGGGACAGGGGGCCTATGGCTACACCTTC.

V and J are TRBV21-1 and TRBJ1-3. TRBV21-1 is tagged as a pseudogene. The CDR3 is made up of 14 amino acids. This CDR3 is CASSKRWNRNTIYF. The CDR3, as DNA: TGTGCCAGCAGCAAAAGGTGGAATAGAAACACCATATATTTT.

This sequence joins TRBV5-6 and TRBJ1-6; no clear D gene. This CDR3 is 14 amino acids long. Germline assignment: CDR1 SGHDT and CDR2 YYEEEE. Between the trimmed V and J ends, which lost 3 bases and 6 bases, there was a span of 10 bases. CDR3 sequence reads: CASSSYWSNSPLHF. The CDR3 DNA is TGTGCCAGCAGCTCTTATTGGTCTAATTCACCCCTCCACTTT.

This chain links TRBV9 with TRBJ1-3; a possible D gene is TRBD1 (6 bases). CDR3 length equals 16 residues. Trimming pared 2 bases from V and 2 bases from J, leaving 14 bases between. Per germline, CDR1 SGDLS and CDR2 YYNGEE. CDR3 coding DNA: TGTGCCAGCAGCGTTGATGGCAGGGGCACTGGAAACACCATATATTTT. Its protein product is CASSVDGRGTGNTIYF.

V gene TRBV5-1 combines with J gene TRBJ1-1; D remains unclear. V lost 2 bases and J lost 0, with 11 bases in between. This CDR3 is built from 15 residues. The germline CDR1 and CDR2 sequences are SGHRS and YFSETQ. The CDR3 DNA is TGCGCCAGCAGCTTCACCTTCCTCATGAACACTGAAGCTTTCTTT. It yields the protein CASSFTFLMNTEAFF.

The V and J genes are TRBV27 and TRBJ2-3; D is uncertain. V was pared by 6 bases and J by 2 bases, with 9 bases between. This CDR3 has 13 residues. Germline CDR1 and CDR2: MNHEY and SMNVEV (reference sequence). In DNA form, the CDR3 reads TGTGCCAGCAGGAGGCGAATCACAGATACGCAGTATTTT. Amino acid sequence: CASRRRITDTQYF.

This clone was picked up a small number of times. The chain has TRBV25-1 and TRBJ1-1, with D hard to call. CDR3 size: 14 residues. The ends were cut back, 3 bases at V and 0 bases at J, with 8 bases in the middle. Germline CDR1 MGHDK, CDR2 SYGVNS. The CDR3 DNA sequence: TGTGCCAGCAGTGAGACGAGGGTGAACACTGAAGCTTTCTTT. This encodes CASSETRVNTEAFF.

Details on this clone: Other DNA sequences in the same sample also yield this CDR3. The chain employs TRBV5-1 and TRBJ2-5; D gene uncertain. This CDR3 region has 11 residues. From germline, CDR1 is SGHRS and CDR2 YFSETQ. V gave up 0 bases and J gave up 5 bases, with 2 bases separating them. This chain's CDR3 is CASSLEETQYF. As DNA, the CDR3 is TGCGCCAGCAGCTTGGAGGAGACCCAGTACTTC.

The genes are TRBV5-1 and TRBJ2-7, with D tentatively TRBD1 (6 bases). V was clipped by 5 bases and J by 1 base, with 19 bases between them. This CDR3 comprises 16 residues. CDR1 and CDR2 from the germline V gene are SGHRS and YFSETQ. CDR3 sequence reads: CASSLDGLGTSYEQYF. CDR3 nucleotides: TGCGCCAGCAGTTTAGACGGCCTAGGGACATCCTACGAGCAGTACTTC.

In DNA form, the CDR3 reads TGTGCCAGCAGCCTAGAGTCGGCCGGTATATATCAGCCCCAGCATTTT. Translation gives CASSLESAGIYQPQHF. The chain combines TRBV7-2 with TRBJ1-5; D is unresolved. CDR1 SGHTA and CDR2 FQGNSA come from the germline V gene. The CDR3 runs to 16 residues. V was trimmed by 5 bases and J by 5 bases, leaving 19 bases between them.